This is a list of T cell receptor beta chains from one sample in a study of regulatory T cells in long-lasting Graves disease. MiXCR, run by TCRdb on the multiplex PCR reads, gives a single entry per CDR3 protein. Of approximately 400,000 distinct CDR3 sequences detected, roughly 20% appear once; the ten largest clones hold 25% to 35%. The specimen comprised peripheral blood mononuclear cells (PBMCs), sampled when the disease was refractory, from a patient treated with antithyroid drugs. Receptor source: a woman between 40 and 55 years old with Graves disease. The CDR3 runs from the conserved cysteine through the conserved F or W. D genes are given only for firm matches. The listing skips clone size in some rows; elsewhere it reads once, few, many or a size class.

V,size,D,J,DNA,CDR3
TRBV11-2,.,.,TRBJ1-1,TGCGCCAGCAGTCTTATGGTGGTCGTTGAAGCTTTCTTT,CASSLMVVVEAFF
TRBV7-8,.,TRBD1,TRBJ2-1,TGTGCCAGCAGCCGGGGGACAGGGGGGGCCAATGAGCAGTTCTTC,CASSRGTGGANEQFF
TRBV7-2,.,.,TRBJ1-5,TGTGTCAGCAGCTTAGATGGCGGCGGGAGCAATCAGCCCCAGCATTTT,CVSSLDGGGSNQPQHF
TRBV12-3/TRBV12-4,many,.,TRBJ2-5,TGTGCCAGCAGTCAGGGTATGATTCCCCAAGAGACCCAGTACTTC,CASSQGMIPQETQYF
TRBV12-3/TRBV12-4,.,.,TRBJ2-1,TGTGCCAGCAGTTTTGGCGGAGGACGTTACAATGAGCAGTTCTTC,CASSFGGGRYNEQFF
TRBV10-2,.,TRBD1,TRBJ1-5,TGCGCCAGCAGGGAGGACAGGGTCAATCAGCCCCAGCATTTT,CASREDRVNQPQHF
TRBV28,many,TRBD1,TRBJ1-1,TGTGCCAGCAGTTTATCAGGGGGAATCGCTGAAGCTTTCTTT,CASSLSGGIAEAFF
TRBV10-2,few,TRBD2,TRBJ2-1,TGCGCCAGCACAAGACTAGCCGGAATCTACAATGAGCAGTTCTTC,CASTRLAGIYNEQFF
TRBV7-2,.,.,TRBJ2-2,TGTGCCAGCAGTCCCGGAGGGGGTGCTGCCGGGGAGCTGTTTTTT,CASSPGGGAAGELFF
TRBV28,.,.,TRBJ2-5,TGTGCCAGCACCAGTGGTGCGGAGACCCAGTACTTC,CASTSGAETQYF
TRBV19,many,.,TRBJ2-5,TGTGCCAGTAGTATATCGGTCGGGACACTGCAAGAGACCCAGTACTTC,CASSISVGTLQETQYF
TRBV7-2,many,.,TRBJ2-7,TGTGCCAGCAGCCGAGCTAAATTGTACGAGCAGTACTTC,CASSRAKLYEQYF
TRBV20-1,.,.,TRBJ1-1,TGCAGTGCTAGAGATAGTCGCAGGGAGGTGGATCGCACTGAAGCTTTCTTT,CSARDSRREVDRTEAFF
TRBV4-1,.,.,TRBJ1-1,TGCGCCAGCAGCCACGGGTTGTCCGTTGTAGGCACTGAAGCTTTCTTT,CASSHGLSVVGTEAFF
TRBV11-2,.,TRBD2,TRBJ2-5,TGTGCCAGCAGGTTGGCGGGAGGGCCTGACCAAGAGACCCAGTACTTC,CASRLAGGPDQETQYF
TRBV28,many,.,TRBJ1-3,TGTGCCAGCAGTGCCGCTACCAGGGGTGGGGGAAACACCATATATTTT,CASSAATRGGGNTIYF
TRBV20-1,.,.,TRBJ1-6,TGCAGTGCTAGTAGCCCCAATTCACCCCTCCACTTT,CSASSPNSPLHF
TRBV19,many,TRBD1,TRBJ1-2,TGTGCCAGTAGGAAAGACAGGGCGGCTGGCTACACCTTC,CASRKDRAAGYTF
TRBV28,few,.,TRBJ2-3,TGTGCCAGCAGTTCCCGACTATTCACAGATACGCAGTATTTT,CASSSRLFTDTQYF
TRBV28,once,.,TRBJ1-5,TGTGCCAACAGCATCCCCCAGTCGGCTCAGCCCCAGCATTTT,CANSIPQSAQPQHF
TRBV10-3,.,.,TRBJ2-5,TGTGCCATCGGGCCAAAAGAGACCCAGTACTTC,CAIGPKETQYF
TRBV20-1,.,.,TRBJ2-5,TGCAGTGTGGGGTTTAGTTTTCGGGAGACCCAGTACTTC,CSVGFSFRETQYF
TRBV11-2,many,.,TRBJ2-5,TGTGCCAGCAGCTTTCTGGTAGCGTCCGAGATGGAGACCCAGTACTTC,CASSFLVASEMETQYF
TRBV5-4,.,.,TRBJ2-2,TGTGCCAGCAGCACCAAAACCGGGGAGCTGTTTTTT,CASSTKTGELFF
TRBV5-5,.,.,TRBJ2-5,TGTGCCAGCAGCTTGGTAGAGTCCCCCCCGGAGACCCAGTACTTC,CASSLVESPPETQYF
TRBV25-1,many,.,TRBJ2-1,TGTGCCAGCAGTGAAGGGGGCAGGGCCTACAATGAGCAGTTCTTC,CASSEGGRAYNEQFF
TRBV29-1,few,.,TRBJ2-2,TGCAGCGTTGGAGCGAGTACCGGGGAGCTGTTTTTT,CSVGASTGELFF
TRBV9,few,.,TRBJ2-7,TGTGCCAGCAGCGCAGGAGCTGGGAACTACGAGCAGTACTTC,CASSAGAGNYEQYF
TRBV7-8,many,.,TRBJ1-1,TGTGCCAGCAGCTTAGGGTGGCTGGGGATTTCCACTGAAGCTTTCTTT,CASSLGWLGISTEAFF
TRBV5-1,.,.,TRBJ1-4,TGCGCCAGCAGGGAGACAGGAACTGCAACTAATGAAAAACTGTTTTTT,CASRETGTATNEKLFF
TRBV6-1,.,.,TRBJ2-5,TGTGCCAGCAGGACAGAGGACTTTCAAGAGACCCAGTACTTC,CASRTEDFQETQYF
TRBV12-3/TRBV12-4,few,TRBD2,TRBJ2-1,TGTGCCAGCAGGATACTAGCGGGGATTAACAATGAGCAGTTCTTC,CASRILAGINNEQFF
TRBV10-3,many,.,TRBJ1-6,TGTGCCATCAGTGAACGGGGGGATGGTTCACCCCTCCACTTT,CAISERGDGSPLHF
TRBV19,few,TRBD2,TRBJ2-7,TGTGCCAGTAGTTTAGGACTAGCGGGAGCAACATCCTACGAGCAGTACTTC,CASSLGLAGATSYEQYF
TRBV2,.,.,TRBJ1-1,TGTGCCAGCACCTCGAGAGGGGGATCAAACACTGAAGCTTTCTTT,CASTSRGGSNTEAFF
TRBV12-3/TRBV12-4,few,TRBD1,TRBJ2-5,TGTGCCAGCAGAAGGGACAGGGCTCAAGAGACCCAGTACTTC,CASRRDRAQETQYF
TRBV20-1,many,.,TRBJ1-5,TGCAGTGCTAGGAAGGGGAATCAGCCCCAGCATTTT,CSARKGNQPQHF
TRBV6-5,.,TRBD2,TRBJ2-7,TGTGCCAGCAGTTACATTGGCGGGAGGATGGAAGGCAACGAGCAGTACTTC,CASSYIGGRMEGNEQYF
TRBV11-2,few,.,TRBJ2-2,TGTGCCAGCACGTCTCACAGGGCCCCGAACACCGGGGAGCTGTTTTTT,CASTSHRAPNTGELFF
TRBV6-1,.,.,TRBJ2-6,TGTGCCAGCGGTATGGACTCTGGGGCCAACGTCCTGACTTTC,CASGMDSGANVLTF
TRBV6-1,many,TRBD2,TRBJ2-2,TGTGCCAGCAGTAAACTAGCGGCCAACACCGGGGAGCTGTTTTTT,CASSKLAANTGELFF